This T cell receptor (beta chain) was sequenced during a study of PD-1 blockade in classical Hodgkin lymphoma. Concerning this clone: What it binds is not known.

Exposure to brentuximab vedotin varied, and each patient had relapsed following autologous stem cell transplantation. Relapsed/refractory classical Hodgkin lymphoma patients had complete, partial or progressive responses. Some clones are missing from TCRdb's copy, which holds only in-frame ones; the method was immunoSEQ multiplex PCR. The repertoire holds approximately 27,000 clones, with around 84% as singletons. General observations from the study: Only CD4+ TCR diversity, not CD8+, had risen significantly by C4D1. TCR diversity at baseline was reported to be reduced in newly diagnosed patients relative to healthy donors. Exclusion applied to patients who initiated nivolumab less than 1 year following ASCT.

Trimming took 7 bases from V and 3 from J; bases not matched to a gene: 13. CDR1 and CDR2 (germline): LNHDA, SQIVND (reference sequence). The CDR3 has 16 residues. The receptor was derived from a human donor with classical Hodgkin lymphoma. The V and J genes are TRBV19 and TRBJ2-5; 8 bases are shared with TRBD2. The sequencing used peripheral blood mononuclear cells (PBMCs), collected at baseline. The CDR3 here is CASTSGTSGLKETQYF. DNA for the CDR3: TGTGCCAGTACCTCTGGAACTAGCGGCCTTAAAGAGACCCAGTACTTC.